This T cell receptor (beta chain) was documented in a study of CD8 T cells in ankylosing spondylitis. General study points: Reportedly, matched ankylosing spondylitis synovial fluid was significantly enriched for disease-linked clones. What appeared characteristic of ankylosing spondylitis blood was a TCR beta motif of 7 or 8 highly homologous variants. Disease-linked clones were found to be CD8+ and relatively rare in peripheral blood.

Germline CDR1 is ENHRY and CDR2 is SYGVKD. With 7 bases removed from V and 6 bases from J, the gap between germline ends came to 10 bases. This CDR3 has 13 amino acids. In the case of this clonotype: Its antigen is still unknown.

TCRdb passed the 5' RACE reads through MiXCR, listing each CDR3 protein once. The sample has roughly 240,000 distinct CDR3 sequences, roughly a third seen once. The TCR sequence derives from a male donor with ankylosing spondylitis or in good health (not recorded which). The specimen sequenced was blood, either unsorted or a sorted T cell fraction (not recorded which). This rearrangement joins TRBV10-3 to TRBJ1-6; D unresolved. The CDR3: CAIMPGPNSPLHF. CDR3 DNA sequence: TGTGCCATCATGCCGGGTCCTAATTCACCCCTCCACTTT.